This T cell receptor (beta chain) was sequenced in a study of technical replicates of blood from a handful of donors. The CDR3 sequence is 13 residues long. CDR1 and CDR2 from the germline V gene are SNHLY and FYNNEI. V lost 9 bases to trimming and J lost 6 bases, with 15 bases between them. This clone was seen just once. Clones were sequenced by immunoSEQ multiplex PCR, and TCRdb holds only the in-frame ones, with some missing. The sample contains tens of thousands of clones, roughly 94% of which appear only once. This chain links TRBV2 with TRBJ2-1; D perhaps matches TRBD2 (6 bases). This sequence was found in a human donor in good health. The specimen was T cells isolated from PBMCs. The CDR3, as DNA: TGTGCCAGTACGGGAGAAAGGGGCAATGAGCAGTTCTTC. Protein: CASTGERGNEQFF.